These T cell receptor beta chains were read from a single sample in a study of cytomegalovirus exposure and HLA in healthy donors. Sequencing was performed with immunoSEQ multiplex PCR; in TCRdb, only in-frame clones are kept and a portion is missing. The sample table includes tens of thousands of clones. Sample: PBMCs. The source is a female donor in good health and CMV-seronegative. Each CDR3 is given with its conserved first and last residue. The D gene is left open where the match is weak.

V gene	J gene	D gene	CDR3 DNA	CDR3 protein
TRBV2	TRBJ2-7	-	TGTGCCAGCAGTGAAGCGCGAGCAGGGGTTCACTACGAGCAGTACTTC	CASSEARAGVHYEQYF
TRBV4-1	TRBJ2-7	TRBD2	TGCGCCAGCCGCGGGACTAGCGGGACCCATTACGAGCAGTACTTC	CASRGTSGTHYEQYF
TRBV5-4	TRBJ1-1	-	TGTGCCAGCAGCTTGAGGGGAGGGCCGGCTGAAGCTTTCTTT	CASSLRGGPAEAFF
TRBV19	TRBJ2-1	TRBD1	TGTGCCAGTAGTATACTTGCAGGGGGCACCTACAATGAGCAGTTCTTC	CASSILAGGTYNEQFF
TRBV6-1	TRBJ2-7	TRBD1	TGTGCCAGCGGAACAGGGGTCTACGAGCAGTACTTC	CASGTGVYEQYF
TRBV29-1	TRBJ1-5	-	TGCAGCGTTGAAGATGGTTGGAGGGAGGGGAGGAATCAGCCCCAGCATTTT	CSVEDGWREGRNQPQHF
TRBV6-6	TRBJ1-5	TRBD1	TGTGCCAGCAGGACAGGGAATCAGCCCCAGCATTTT	CASRTGNQPQHF
TRBV4-2	TRBJ1-6	-	TGTGCCAGCAGCCAAGGGAGGGGTTATAATTCACCCCTCCACTTT	CASSQGRGYNSPLHF
TRBV19	TRBJ2-7	TRBD1	TGTGCCAGTAGCCGGCAGGGGGCCCTTCCCTACGAGCAGTACTTC	CASSRQGALPYEQYF
TRBV12-5	TRBJ2-7	TRBD2	TGTGCCTCCACCACCGGGAGGGCACCCTACGAGCAGTACTTC	CASTTGRAPYEQYF
TRBV4-3	TRBJ1-3	-	TGCGCCAGCAGCCCCCCGTCCGGAAACACCATATATTTT	CASSPPSGNTIYF
TRBV18	TRBJ1-1	-	TGTGCCAGCTCACCTGCCCTATTCATGAACACTGAAGCTTTCTTT	CASSPALFMNTEAFF